This is a list of T cell receptor beta chains from one sample in a study of blood T cell repertoires in COVID-19. Clones were read by immunoSEQ multiplex PCR, and TCRdb kept only the in-frame ones, dropping some. The sample lists about 120,000 clones, around 87% occurring once. Sequencing was done on a sample of peripheral blood. The receptors originated from a man aged 50-60 years with acute or convalescent COVID-19. Both conserved end residues are part of each CDR3. The order of the fields is clone size, D gene, V gene, J gene, CDR3 protein, CDR3 DNA. The D gene is left open where the match is weak. Clone size is shown for a subset of rows, as once, few, many or a class of expanded clone.

NA	TRBD2	TRBV7-8	TRBJ2-1	CASSLAGGPENEQFF	TGTGCCAGCAGCTTAGCGGGAGGGCCGGAAAATGAGCAGTTCTTC
NA	NA	TRBV19	TRBJ1-2	CASSIGGHYNYGYTF	TGTGCCAGTAGTATAGGGGGACACTATAACTATGGCTACACCTTC
many	TRBD2	TRBV27	TRBJ2-5	CASSKGTSGSETQYF	TGTGCCAGCAGCAAAGGGACTAGCGGGAGTGAGACCCAGTACTTC
NA	NA	TRBV6-5	TRBJ1-2	CASIVQGWGYTF	TGTGCCAGCATCGTACAGGGTTGGGGCTACACCTTC
NA	TRBD1	TRBV6-1	TRBJ1-3	CASSATGTGPGNTIYF	TGTGCCAGCAGTGCCACCGGGACAGGCCCTGGAAACACCATATATTTT
NA	TRBD2	TRBV7-2	TRBJ2-7	CASSLGLLAVYEQYF	TGTGCCAGCAGCTTAGGCTTACTAGCGGTATACGAGCAGTACTTC
NA	NA	TRBV19	TRBJ1-5	CASKQGFRQPQHF	TGTGCCAGCAAACAGGGCTTTAGACAGCCCCAGCATTTT
NA	TRBD1	TRBV7-9	TRBJ2-7	CASRTDRGGTYEQYF	TGTGCCAGCAGGACCGACAGGGGGGGTACCTACGAGCAGTACTTC
NA	NA	TRBV6-5	TRBJ1-4	CASSYSPGYGEKLFF	TGTGCCAGCAGTTACTCTCCAGGCTACGGTGAAAAACTGTTTTTT
once	TRBD2	TRBV3-1/TRBV3-2	TRBJ2-7	CASSQGLAGSRTEQYF	TGTGCCAGCAGCCAAGGACTAGCGGGGAGTAGGACCGAGCAGTACTTC
NA	TRBD2	TRBV6-2/TRBV6-3	TRBJ2-7	CASSYSTSGRYEQYF	TGTGCCAGCAGTTACTCGACTAGCGGGAGATACGAGCAGTACTTC
NA	NA	TRBV11-2	TRBJ1-2	CASSLGGNYGYTF	TGTGCCAGCAGCTTAGGAGGGAACTATGGCTACACCTTC
once	TRBD2	TRBV7-2	TRBJ2-2	CASRLAGHGELFF	TGTGCCAGCAGGCTAGCGGGTCACGGGGAGCTGTTTTTT
NA	NA	TRBV2	TRBJ1-5	CASTKESNQPQHF	TGTGCCAGCACGAAAGAGTCCAATCAGCCCCAGCATTTT
NA	TRBD1	TRBV27	TRBJ2-7	CASRGRDRGYEQYF	TGTGCCAGCAGGGGTAGAGACAGGGGATACGAGCAGTACTTC
NA	TRBD1	TRBV6-2/TRBV6-3	TRBJ1-5	CASSPTGPHQPQHF	TGTGCCAGCAGCCCGACAGGGCCCCATCAGCCCCAGCATTTT
NA	NA	TRBV18	TRBJ1-2	CASSPNKDSYGYTF	TGTGCCAGCTCACCAAACAAGGACAGCTATGGCTACACCTTC
few	TRBD1	TRBV19	TRBJ1-5	CASSIDGQDNQPQHF	TGTGCCAGTAGTATAGACGGACAGGACAATCAGCCCCAGCATTTT
NA	NA	TRBV7-2	TRBJ1-1	CASSLRMNTEAFF	TGTGCCAGCAGCCTGCGTATGAACACTGAAGCTTTCTTT
NA	TRBD2	TRBV24-1	TRBJ2-1	CATSAAGLAGSNEQFF	TGTGCCACCAGTGCCGCCGGGCTAGCGGGATCCAATGAGCAGTTCTTC
NA	NA	TRBV5-6	TRBJ1-1	CASSKKQGNTEAFF	TGTGCCAGCAGCAAAAAACAGGGGAACACTGAAGCTTTCTTT
NA	TRBD2	TRBV5-5	TRBJ2-7	CASTLAATDEQYF	TGTGCCAGCACTCTAGCGGCAACCGACGAGCAGTACTTC
NA	TRBD1	TRBV27	TRBJ1-1	CASSFAAGGLKTEAFF	TGTGCCAGCAGTTTTGCGGCAGGGGGCCTGAAGACTGAAGCTTTCTTT
NA	TRBD2	TRBV30	TRBJ2-1	CAGTSGRRYNEQFF	TGTGCCGGGACTAGCGGGAGAAGGTACAATGAGCAGTTCTTC
NA	TRBD2	TRBV6-5	TRBJ2-7	CASSVGGVVPVEQYF	TGTGCCAGCAGCGTCGGGGGGGTTGTACCTGTCGAGCAGTACTTC
NA	NA	TRBV11-2	TRBJ2-3	CASSLSTRNTDTQYF	TGTGCCAGCAGCTTAAGTACTAGAAACACAGATACGCAGTATTTT
NA	NA	TRBV12-3/TRBV12-4	TRBJ2-3	CATRDVARDTQYF	TGTGCCACCAGGGACGTAGCGCGGGATACGCAGTATTTT
NA	NA	TRBV7-9	TRBJ1-2	CASSTYTRHGYTF	TGTGCCAGCAGCACGTATACCAGGCATGGCTACACCTTC
NA	TRBD1	TRBV7-2	TRBJ1-4	CASSPGQRSEKLFF	TGTGCCAGCAGCCCGGGACAGCGGAGTGAAAAACTGTTTTTT
once	NA	TRBV10-1	TRBJ1-1	CASSETQRRSEAFF	TGCGCCAGCAGTGAGACCCAGCGTAGGTCTGAAGCTTTCTTT
once	NA	TRBV19	TRBJ1-2	CASSTSKSWGDGYTF	TGTGCCAGTAGTACATCAAAATCGTGGGGCGATGGCTACACCTTC
NA	NA	TRBV10-3	TRBJ2-5	CAISQGQETQYF	TGTGCCATCAGCCAGGGACAAGAGACCCAGTACTTC
NA	NA	TRBV11-2	TRBJ2-5	CASSFGALETQYF	TGTGCCAGCAGCTTTGGGGCCCTGGAGACCCAGTACTTC
NA	TRBD2	TRBV29-1	TRBJ2-5	CSVTSEQETQYF	TGCAGCGTTACTAGCGAACAAGAGACCCAGTACTTC
NA	NA	TRBV27	TRBJ1-5	CASSLGGLSNQPQHF	TGTGCCAGCAGTTTAGGCGGGCTGAGCAATCAGCCCCAGCATTTT
NA	NA	TRBV4-1	TRBJ1-6	CASSQAAGSTSPLHF	TGCGCCAGCAGCCAAGCAGCAGGGTCCACATCACCCCTCCACTTT
NA	TRBD1	TRBV6-5	TRBJ2-5	CASSYLGTGLETQYF	TGTGCCAGCAGTTACCTCGGGACAGGGCTAGAGACCCAGTACTTC
NA	TRBD2	TRBV30	TRBJ2-3	CAWSVILAGTDTQYF	TGTGCCTGGAGTGTAATTCTAGCGGGCACAGATACGCAGTATTTT
NA	NA	TRBV2	TRBJ1-3	CASSGPGISGNTIYF	TGTGCCAGCAGTGGACCAGGGATCTCTGGAAACACCATATATTTT
NA	NA	TRBV7-9	TRBJ1-5	CASSPGTGGSNQPQHF	TGTGCCAGCAGCCCTGGGACGGGAGGGAGCAATCAGCCCCAGCATTTT
NA	NA	TRBV25-1	TRBJ2-3	CASRGTALTDTQYF	TGTGCCAGCAGAGGAACAGCCTTAACAGATACGCAGTATTTT
NA	NA	TRBV14	TRBJ2-2	CASSQAGVHTGELFF	TGTGCCAGCAGCCAAGCAGGGGTGCACACCGGGGAGCTGTTTTTT
NA	TRBD2	TRBV11-2	TRBJ2-1	CASSLSGSSHNEQFF	TGTGCCAGCAGCTTAAGCGGGAGTAGCCACAATGAGCAGTTCTTC
NA	TRBD2	TRBV5-4	TRBJ2-7	CASSTGTSSYEQYF	TGTGCCAGCAGTACCGGGACTAGCTCCTACGAGCAGTACTTC
NA	TRBD1	TRBV20-1	TRBJ2-1	CSASRQGVSYNEQFF	TGCAGTGCTAGTAGGCAGGGGGTCTCCTACAATGAGCAGTTCTTC
NA	TRBD1	TRBV5-1	TRBJ1-2	CASSLGQGANYGYTF	TGCGCCAGCAGCTTGGGACAGGGGGCTAACTATGGCTACACCTTC
NA	TRBD1	TRBV6-5	TRBJ1-1	CASSIRGPMNTEAFF	TGTGCCAGCAGTATTAGGGGGCCGATGAACACTGAAGCTTTCTTT
NA	TRBD1	TRBV18	TRBJ1-3	CASSPRGLGQDLSGNTIYF	TGTGCCAGCTCACCGAGAGGATTAGGACAGGATCTCTCTGGAAACACCATATATTTT
NA	TRBD1	TRBV20-1	TRBJ1-2	CSALRTGGYTF	TGCAGTGCTCTCCGGACAGGTGGCTACACCTTC
NA	TRBD2	TRBV4-1	TRBJ2-2	CASSLRTSGRAEELFF	TGCGCCAGCAGCCTTAGGACTAGCGGGAGGGCCGAGGAGCTGTTTTTT